These T cell receptor beta chains were read from a single sample in a study of cytomegalovirus exposure and HLA in healthy donors. Profiled with immunoSEQ multiplex PCR; TCRdb holds only in-frame clones, not every one. The sample records about 96,000 clones, more than 65% being singletons. Sequencing was performed on PBMCs. These receptor sequences come from a young man in good health and CMV-seronegative. Both conserved end residues are part of each CDR3. The order of the fields is clone size, J gene, V gene, D gene, CDR3 protein, CDR3 DNA. D genes are given only for firm matches. The size of a clone is reported for some rows only, either as once, few or many, or as a class for expanded clones.

.,TRBJ1-1,TRBV30,.,CAWSATAMNTEAFF,TGTGCCTGGAGTGCGACAGCAATGAACACTGAAGCTTTCTTT
few,TRBJ2-1,TRBV25-1,.,CASTTGAFSYNEQFF,TGTGCCAGCACGACAGGAGCGTTCTCCTACAATGAGCAGTTCTTC
.,TRBJ1-1,TRBV5-1,.,CASSFWGSRRAFF,TGCGCCAGCAGCTTTTGGGGAAGCCGGAGGGCTTTCTTT
.,TRBJ1-2,TRBV6-5,.,CASSYGGSADGYTF,TGTGCCAGCAGTTACGGGGGGTCGGCGGATGGCTACACCTTC
.,TRBJ2-2,TRBV28,.,CASTGPNTGELFF,TGTGCCAGCACAGGGCCTAACACCGGGGAGCTGTTTTTT
medium-sized,TRBJ1-5,TRBV4-1,.,CASSQVEPSNQPQHF,TGCGCCAGCAGCCAAGTCGAGCCATCCAATCAGCCCCAGCATTTT
.,TRBJ2-7,TRBV6-1,.,CASSEMTAPYEQYF,TGTGCCAGCAGTGAAATGACAGCCCCCTACGAGCAGTACTTC
.,TRBJ1-1,TRBV5-1,TRBD1,CASSQGVGATEAFF,TGCGCCAGCAGCCAGGGGGTAGGGGCCACTGAAGCTTTCTTT
.,TRBJ1-5,TRBV9,.,CASSRGNSNQPQHF,TGTGCCAGCAGCCGAGGCAATAGCAATCAGCCCCAGCATTTT
few,TRBJ2-1,TRBV28,TRBD2,CASSLPAGGSYYNEQFF,TGTGCCAGCAGTTTACCCGCGGGGGGATCCTACTACAATGAGCAGTTCTTC
.,TRBJ2-7,TRBV27,TRBD2,CASSFLAGSYEQYF,TGTGCCAGCAGTTTCCTAGCGGGGAGTTACGAGCAGTACTTC
.,TRBJ1-2,TRBV6-6,.,CASSLNQQGPNGYTF,TGTGCCAGCAGCCTGAACCAACAGGGCCCGAATGGCTACACCTTC
.,TRBJ2-2,TRBV10-3,TRBD1,CAIRGTGPGELFF,TGTGCCATCAGGGGGACAGGGCCCGGGGAGCTGTTTTTT
few,TRBJ1-6,TRBV28,.,CASSFGPGQTKGSPLHF,TGTGCCAGCAGTTTTGGCCCCGGGCAGACTAAGGGTTCACCCCTCCACTTT
.,TRBJ1-1,TRBV29-1,TRBD1,CSGTGGSTEAFF,TGCAGCGGAACAGGGGGTAGCACTGAAGCTTTCTTT
.,TRBJ1-6,TRBV7-9,.,CASSLAGDSPLHF,TGTGCCAGCAGCTTAGCAGGGGATTCACCCCTCCACTTT
.,TRBJ2-5,TRBV2,.,CASRPGRGETQYF,TGTGCCAGCAGACCAGGGAGGGGGGAGACCCAGTACTTC
few,TRBJ2-1,TRBV6-5,TRBD2,CASSYVGLAGRDEQFF,TGTGCCAGCAGTTACGTGGGACTAGCGGGGAGGGATGAGCAGTTCTTC
.,TRBJ1-6,TRBV6-1,TRBD1,CASSEFGTGSSYNSPLHF,TGTGCCAGCAGTGAGTTCGGGACAGGCAGCTCCTATAATTCACCCCTCCACTTT
few,TRBJ1-1,TRBV10-3,.,CAISVRRDSTEAFF,TGTGCCATCAGTGTACGAAGGGACTCCACTGAAGCTTTCTTT
.,TRBJ1-5,TRBV19,.,CASSANRERDQPQHF,TGTGCCAGTAGTGCAAACAGGGAAAGGGATCAGCCCCAGCATTTT
.,TRBJ2-4,TRBV19,.,CASSIGRILGINAKNIQYF,TGTGCCAGTAGTATAGGCAGGATACTAGGGATTAATGCCAAAAACATTCAGTACTTC
once,TRBJ1-2,TRBV6-6,.,CASREGTGNSHGYTF,TGTGCCAGCCGCGAGGGAACAGGGAATAGCCATGGCTACACCTTC
.,TRBJ1-2,TRBV5-1,TRBD1,CASSLRTGGADGYTF,TGCGCCAGCAGCCTCCGGACAGGGGGAGCGGATGGCTACACCTTC
.,TRBJ2-3,TRBV7-3,TRBD2,CASSPGRGATDTQYF,TGTGCCAGCAGCCCTGGGCGGGGGGCAACAGATACGCAGTATTTT
.,TRBJ1-2,TRBV7-2,.,CASSPQGMDYGYTF,TGTGCCAGCAGCCCCCAGGGGATGGACTATGGCTACACCTTC
.,TRBJ1-6,TRBV2,.,CASSEGGDSYNSPLHF,TGTGCCAGCAGTGAGGGGGGGGACTCCTATAATTCACCCCTCCACTTT
.,TRBJ1-5,TRBV5-8,TRBD1,CASSRRTGDQPQHF,TGTGCCAGCAGCCGAAGGACAGGGGATCAGCCCCAGCATTTT
.,TRBJ1-2,TRBV4-3,.,CASSQDWRNYGYTF,TGCGCCAGCAGCCAAGATTGGAGGAACTATGGCTACACCTTC
.,TRBJ2-7,TRBV5-8,.,CASSLTGTTYEQYF,TGTGCCAGCAGCTTGACAGGGACCACCTACGAGCAGTACTTC
few,TRBJ2-1,TRBV6-6,.,CASSYPVYNEQFF,TGTGCCAGCAGTTACCCTGTCTACAATGAGCAGTTCTTC
.,TRBJ2-2,TRBV5-1,TRBD1,CASSLEAGGNTGELFF,TGCGCCAGCAGCTTGGAGGCAGGGGGGAACACCGGGGAGCTGTTTTTT
.,TRBJ1-5,TRBV12-5,TRBD1,CASGLAGTGGDRQHF,TGTGCTAGTGGTTTGGCCGGGACAGGGGGCGATCGACAGCATTTT
few,TRBJ1-1,TRBV5-1,TRBD1,CASSLVWDRGMDTEAFF,TGCGCCAGCAGCTTGGTTTGGGACAGGGGGATGGACACTGAAGCTTTCTTT
.,TRBJ1-1,TRBV30,TRBD1,CAWRGDRDGKAFF,TGTGCCTGGAGGGGGGACAGGGATGGTAAAGCTTTCTTT
.,TRBJ1-5,TRBV7-2,.,CASSLGEGPQHF,TGTGCCAGCAGCTTAGGGGAGGGGCCCCAGCATTTT
.,TRBJ2-2,TRBV18,.,CASSPGVAEAGELFF,TGTGCCAGCTCGCCCGGGGTAGCCGAGGCCGGGGAGCTGTTTTTT
few,TRBJ1-6,TRBV2,TRBD1,CASRNRDRANSPLHF,TGTGCCAGCAGAAACCGGGACAGGGCGAATTCACCCCTCCACTTT
.,TRBJ1-6,TRBV9,.,CASSVGSTALAPLHF,TGTGCCAGCAGCGTAGGGAGCACGGCTTTAGCACCCCTCCACTTT
.,TRBJ2-1,TRBV6-1,TRBD1,CASSADRESSEQFF,TGTGCCAGCAGCGCCGACAGGGAAAGTAGTGAGCAGTTCTTC